This entry lists 27 T cell receptor beta chains sequenced from one sample in a study of blood T cell repertoires in COVID-19. Some clones are missing from TCRdb's copy, which holds only in-frame ones; the method was immunoSEQ multiplex PCR. The sample has some 190,000 clones, roughly 89% seen once; the top ten hold 3% to 3.5%. The source material was PBMCs or T cells enriched from blood (not recorded which). All receptors derive from a woman between 25 and 40 years old who had been exposed to COVID-19.

This rearrangement joins TRBV10-1 to TRBJ2-7, with 7 bases fitting TRBD2. The ends lost 3 bases at V and 1 base at J; junction bases unmatched: 3. CDR3 length: 14 amino acids. Germline V gene sequence: CDR1 WNHNN, CDR2 SYGVQD (reference sequence). The CDR3 DNA is TGCGCCAGCAGTGAAAGCGGGGAATCCTACGAGCAGTACTTC. Protein: CASSESGESYEQYF.

The rearrangement links TRBV29-1 to TRBJ1-4; a weak D match, TRBD1 (6 bases). Germline V gives CDR1 SQVTM, CDR2 ANQGSEA. The CDR3 contains 13 residues. V shed 1 base and J shed 5 bases, with 8 bases lying between them. The CDR3, as DNA: TGCAGCGTTGAAGGGACAGACAATGAAAAACTGTTTTTT. This sequence encodes CSVEGTDNEKLFF.

This clone was counted only a few times. J is TRBJ2-7 and V is TRBV21-1; the D call of TRBD2 is as the table states it, not checked on the DNA. TRBV21-1 is listed as a pseudogene. The CDR3 spans 15 residues. CDR3 sequence: CASSKWRGGGGAQYF. The CDR3 DNA reads as TGTGCCAGCAGCAAGTGGCGGGGGGGCGGAGGCGCGCAGTACTTC.

This clone turned up a few times. The CDR3: CASRAGTDNSPLHF. The CDR3 DNA follows: TGTGCCAGCAGGGCGGGGACGGATAATTCACCCCTCCACTTT. V usage is TRBV7-3 and J usage is TRBJ1-6, with D possibly matching TRBD1 (5 bases). The germline V and J ends were trimmed by 6 bases and 5 bases, with 11 bases remaining between them. The CDR3 covers 14 residues. CDR1 and CDR2 from the germline V gene are SGHTA and FQGTGA.

This sequence joins TRBV19 and TRBJ1-6; possibly TRBD1 for D (5 bases). CDR1 is LNHDA and CDR2 is SQIVND in the germline V gene (reference sequence). This CDR3 has 14 residues. Deletions cut 7 bases from V and 8 bases from J, with 15 bases between. CDR3 loop: CASMPTASDSPLHF. As DNA, the CDR3 is TGTGCCAGTATGCCGACAGCCTCGGATTCACCCCTCCACTTT.

The rearrangement links TRBV4-1 to TRBJ1-2, with D unclear. The CDR3 spans 15 residues. The germline V gene has CDR1 MGHRA and CDR2 YSYEKL. Deletions cut 0 bases from V and 0 bases from J, with 8 bases between. The CDR3, as DNA: TGCGCCAGCAGCCAAGACGCAGAAGCTAACTATGGCTACACCTTC. This encodes CASSQDAEANYGYTF.

This sequence joins TRBV29-1 and TRBJ2-7; no clear D gene. CDR3 length equals 11 residues. Per germline, CDR1 SQVTM and CDR2 ANQGSEA. Trimming removed 5 bases from V and 0 bases from J, with 5 bases in between. CDR3 in amino acids: CSVRSSYEQYF. DNA for the CDR3: TGCAGCGTTCGCAGCTCCTACGAGCAGTACTTC.

This clone was recorded only once. CDR3 amino acids: CASSVRGRETQYF. Here the CDR3 DNA reads TGTGCCAGCAGCGTTCGGGGGAGAGAGACCCAGTACTTC. The chain joins TRBV9 to TRBJ2-5; D might be TRBD2 (6 bases). CDR1 and CDR2 (germline): SGDLS, YYNGEE. This CDR3 has 13 residues. Deletions cut 2 bases from V and 4 bases from J, with 9 bases between. Full variable domain (rest looked up from reference TRBV9 and TRBJ2-5): DSGVTQTPKHLITATGQRVTLRCSPRSGDLSVYWYQQSLDQGLQFLIQYYNGEERAKGNILERFSAQQFPDLHSELNLSSLELGDSALYFCASSVRGRETQYFGPGTRLLVL.

V is TRBV9 and J is TRBJ1-4; possibly TRBD1 for D (6 bases). Germline V gene lookup returns CDR1 SGDLS and CDR2 YYNGEE. Trimming cost V 4 bases and J 7 bases, with 17 bases left between them. The CDR3 has 15 amino acids. CDR3 in DNA: TGTGCCAGCAGCCTCGGTGGGGGGGGCGGTGAAAAACTGTTTTTT. It translates to CASSLGGGGGEKLFF.

The J gene is TRBJ1-2, the V gene TRBV19, with 7 bases identical to TRBD1. CDR1 and CDR2 from the germline V gene are LNHDA and SQIVND (reference sequence). V trimming: 2 bases; J trimming: 4 bases; junction bases outside the gene matches: 4. This CDR3 has 14 residues. CDR3: CASSIPGTAYGYTF. In DNA, the CDR3 is TGTGCCAGTAGTATACCCGGGACAGCCTATGGCTACACCTTC. The full variable domain, completed using reference TRBV19 and TRBJ1-2, is DGGITQSPKYLFRKEGQNVTLSCEQNLNHDAMYWYRQDPGQGLRLIYYSQIVNDFQKGDIAEGYSVSREKKESFPLTVTSAQKNPTAFYLCASSIPGTAYGYTFGSGTRLTVV.

The CDR3 region has the DNA TGTGCCAGTGGCACGGGACAGTACAATCAGCCCCAGCATTTT. This gives the protein CASGTGQYNQPQHF. The chain has TRBV19 and TRBJ1-5, with TRBD1 identical over 7 bases. Germline-derived CDR1 and CDR2 are LNHDA and SQIVND (reference sequence). The trim removed 8 bases at V and 3 bases at J, leaving 7 bases unmatched. This CDR3 region has 14 residues. Filled out from reference TRBV19 and TRBJ1-5, the complete variable domain reads DGGITQSPKYLFRKEGQNVTLSCEQNLNHDAMYWYRQDPGQGLRLIYYSQIVNDFQKGDIAEGYSVSREKKESFPLTVTSAQKNPTAFYLCASGTGQYNQPQHFGDGTRLSIL.

This clone has just one count. The rearrangement uses TRBV21-1 and TRBJ2-1; the D segment call TRBD1 is taken from the table without a DNA check. TRBV21-1 is a documented pseudogene. CDR3 length: 15 residues. This chain's CDR3 is CASSTQVKYYNEQFF. The CDR3 nucleotides read TGTGCCAGCAGCACCCAGGTAAAATATTACAATGAGCAGTTCTTC.

This chain joins TRBV2 and TRBJ2-1, with TRBD1 as a possible D gene (6 bases). CDR1 and CDR2 (germline): SNHLY, FYNNEI. The CDR3 is 15 residues long. Trimming took off 6 bases at V and 6 bases at J, with 18 bases between the two ends. The CDR3 region has the DNA TGTGCCAGCAGATACAGGGAATTATTTTCCAATGAGCAGTTCTTC. This gives the protein CASRYRELFSNEQFF.

The chain recombines TRBV9 with TRBJ2-2, with TRBD2 matching 11 bases. This CDR3 is built from 16 residues. Looked up from germline, CDR1 is SGDLS and CDR2 is YYNGEE. Trimming took 3 bases from V and 6 from J; bases not matched to a gene: 7. The CDR3 DNA reads as TGTGCCAGCAGCGCACCGGGACTAGCGGAGGCCGGGGAGCTGTTTTTT. It is translated as CASSAPGLAEAGELFF. The entire variable domain, with the rest obtained from reference TRBV9 and TRBJ2-2, is as follows: DSGVTQTPKHLITATGQRVTLRCSPRSGDLSVYWYQQSLDQGLQFLIQYYNGEERAKGNILERFSAQQFPDLHSELNLSSLELGDSALYFCASSAPGLAEAGELFFGEGSRLTVL.

V usage is TRBV4-1 and J usage is TRBJ1-6; 8 nucleotides match TRBD1. The germline CDR1 and CDR2 sequences are MGHRA and YSYEKL. The CDR3 covers 17 residues. Germline trimming cut 3 bases from V and 7 bases from J; bases unmatched to any gene: 11. The CDR3 sequence is CASSQASVRTGNSPLHF. The CDR3 DNA reads as TGCGCCAGCAGCCAGGCCTCCGTACGGACAGGGAATTCACCCCTCCACTTT.

This sequence joins TRBV29-1 and TRBJ2-5, with 8 bases fitting TRBD1. Trimming at V came to 5 bases and at J to 2 bases, leaving 10 bases not matched to a gene. From germline, CDR1 is SQVTM and CDR2 ANQGSEA. The CDR3 has 15 amino acids. CDR3 residues: CSVPWQGAYQETQYF. The DNA for the CDR3 is TGCAGCGTTCCCTGGCAGGGGGCTTATCAAGAGACCCAGTACTTC.

The V gene is TRBV9, the J gene TRBJ2-4, with D possibly TRBD2 on 6 matching bases. The ends were cut back, 3 bases at V and 1 base at J, with 8 bases in the middle. Germline CDR1 and CDR2: SGDLS and YYNGEE. The CDR3 is made up of 14 amino acids. The CDR3 DNA is TGTGCCAGCAGCGGCGGGACGGCCAAAAACATTCAGTACTTC. It translates to CASSGGTAKNIQYF.

This clone was counted a single time. The chain has TRBV6-1 and TRBJ2-3; TRBD1 matches 8 bases. V lost 1 base to trimming and J lost 2 bases; unmatched junction nucleotides: 5. The CDR3 sequence is 16 residues long. The V gene's germline CDR1 is MNHNS and CDR2 SASEGT. This chain's CDR3 is CASSEVRDRFTDTQYF. The CDR3 bases are TGTGCCAGCAGTGAAGTCCGGGACAGGTTCACAGATACGCAGTATTTT.

The V and J genes are TRBV5-6 and TRBJ2-1; D perhaps matches TRBD1 (6 bases). Looked up from germline, CDR1 is SGHDT and CDR2 is YYEEEE. The CDR3 covers 14 residues. With 0 bases removed from V and 9 bases from J, the gap between germline ends came to 13 bases. CDR3 protein: CASSLATEGGEQFF. The CDR3 DNA reads TGTGCCAGCAGCTTGGCCACAGAAGGGGGTGAGCAGTTCTTC. Drawing the rest from reference TRBV5-6 and TRBJ2-1, the complete variable domain is DAGVTQSPTHLIKTRGQQVTLRCSPKSGHDTVSWYQQALGQGPQFIFQYYEEEERQRGNFPDRFSGHQFPNYSSELNVNALLLGDSALYLCASSLATEGGEQFFGPGTRLTVL.

The chain is built from TRBV19 and TRBJ1-5; D ambiguous. V gave up 1 base and J gave up 7 bases, with 8 bases separating them. Germline CDR1 LNHDA, CDR2 SQIVND (reference sequence). This CDR3 contains 13 residues. The CDR3 DNA is TGTGCCAGTAGTATAGGGAGGGCCCAGCCCCAGCATTTT. Its translation is CASSIGRAQPQHF.

The table lists this clone with a count of one. The chain uses TRBV5-8 and TRBJ2-5; no clear D. From germline, CDR1 is SGHTS and CDR2 YDEGEE. The length of the CDR3 is 10 residues. Trimming stripped 4 bases from V and 9 bases from J, with 7 bases between. The CDR3 nucleotides are TGTGCCAGCAGCCTCGGTGCCCAGTACTTC. It yields the protein CASSLGAQYF.

The chain links TRBV24-1 to TRBJ2-3; 9 positions match TRBD2. CDR1 is KGHDR and CDR2 is SFDVKD in the germline V gene. This CDR3 spans 16 amino acids. The junction had 10 bases not matched to a gene; V was cut back by 4 bases and J by 6 bases. CDR3 loop: CATSDPSGGPVDTQYF. DNA of the CDR3: TGTGCCACCAGTGACCCGAGCGGGGGGCCGGTGGATACGCAGTATTTT.

The rearrangement links TRBV29-1 to TRBJ1-1; possible D gene TRBD1, 6 bases. The CDR3 has 12 amino acids. Between the trimmed V and J ends, which lost 4 bases and 7 bases, there was a span of 13 bases. Germline CDR1 SQVTM, CDR2 ANQGSEA. CDR3 region: CSVAIQGNEAFF. The CDR3 nucleotides are TGCAGCGTTGCGATACAGGGAAATGAAGCTTTCTTT. Full variable domain (remainder filled in from reference TRBV29-1 and TRBJ1-1): SAVISQKPSRDICQRGTSLTIQCQVDSQVTMMFWYRQQPGQSLTLIATANQGSEATYESGFVIDKFPISRPNLTFSTLTVSNMSPEDSSIYLCSVAIQGNEAFFGQGTRLTVV.

The rearrangement links TRBV6-2 or TRBV6-3 to TRBJ1-5; TRBD1 matches at 7 bases. The CDR3 consists of 15 residues. The V gene's germline CDR1 is MNHEY and CDR2 SVGEGT. The V gene end was trimmed by 2 bases and the J gene end by 1 base; junction bases not matched to a gene: 2. The CDR3 loop is CASSYRGQSNQPQHF. CDR3 DNA: TGTGCCAGCAGTTACAGGGGGCAGAGCAATCAGCCCCAGCATTTT.

The V gene is TRBV3-1 (or the pseudogene TRBV3-2), the J gene TRBJ1-5, with 9 bases aligning to TRBD1. V was pared by 4 bases and J by 1 base, with 2 bases of the junction left unmatched. Germline V gene data show CDR1 as LGHDT and CDR2 as YNNKEL (reference sequence). This CDR3 has 15 residues. The CDR3 nucleotides are TGTGCCAGCAGCCCGGGACAGGGAAGCAATCAGCCCCAGCATTTT. Protein product: CASSPGQGSNQPQHF.

The chain couples TRBV12-3 or TRBV12-4 to TRBJ1-1; possible D gene TRBD1, 5 bases. The ends were cut back, 3 bases at V and 11 bases at J, with 16 bases in the middle. CDR3 size: 13 residues. CDR3 region: CASSFLPPGGAFF. As DNA, the CDR3 is TGTGCCAGCAGTTTTCTCCCCCCGGGGGGGGCTTTCTTT.

The V gene is TRBV6-2 or TRBV6-3, the J gene TRBJ1-1; 8 nucleotides agree with TRBD1. The length of the CDR3 is 13 residues. V was pared by 3 bases and J by 7 bases, with 4 bases of the junction left unmatched. CDR1 MNHEY and CDR2 SVGEGT come from the germline V gene. In nucleotides, the CDR3 is TGTGCCAGCAGTTATCTTGGACAGGGTGAAGCTTTCTTT. It codes for CASSYLGQGEAFF.